This T cell receptor (beta chain) stems from a study of blood T cell repertoires in COVID-19. Only in-frame clones appear in the TCRdb table, and some are missing; sequencing was by immunoSEQ multiplex PCR. This table holds 300,000 to 400,000 clones, around 90% found once. Participant ages covered roughly 18 to 89 years across 25 or so US areas. The source of this sequence is a man aged 60 to 75 who had recovered from COVID-19. The sequenced sample was PBMCs or T cells enriched from blood (not recorded which).

CDR3 region: CASRYSYNSPLHF. The CDR3 region has the DNA TGTGCCAGCAGATACTCCTATAATTCACCCCTCCACTTT. The V gene is TRBV2, the J gene TRBJ1-6; D gene ambiguous. V lost 6 bases and J lost 0, with 3 bases in between. The CDR3 extends over 13 amino acids. CDR1 SNHLY and CDR2 FYNNEI come from the germline V gene.